This T cell receptor (beta chain) was documented in a study of T cell responses to AZD1222 COVID-19 vaccine. Study-level points and caveats: Once two AZD1222 doses were given, Spike-specific TCR breadth and depth went up.

About this clone itself: Its antigen is currently unknown.

The CDR3 extends over 15 amino acids. CDR1 is MGHRA, CDR2 YSYEKL, per germline. The V end lost 1 base, the J end lost 5 bases, and 14 bases lay between the germline ends. Assay used: immunoSEQ multiplex PCR; TCRdb lists only in-frame clones, some missing. The sample holds more than 110,000 clones, about 94% seen once. The clonotype was recovered from an adult in good health. The material sequenced was peripheral blood, taken on day 0 of AZD1222 vaccination. J is TRBJ1-2 and V is TRBV4-1; weak D call: TRBD1 (6 bases). As DNA, the CDR3 is TGCGCCAGCAGCCAAGGGCGACAGGAGACTTATGGCTACACCTTC. It translates to CASSQGRQETYGYTF.